A selection of T cell receptor beta chains follows, all from one sample in a study of blood T cell repertoires in COVID-19. Assay: immunoSEQ multiplex PCR; the TCRdb copy retains only in-frame clones and omits some. Among some 500,000 clones, around nine tenths were seen once, and the ten largest hold roughly 7.4%. Material: peripheral blood. The source is a woman aged 45-59 years with COVID-19, enrolled during active disease. CDR3s include the opening cysteine and the closing phenylalanine or tryptophan. The order of the fields is V gene, CDR3 length, J gene, CDR3 protein.

v_call: TRBV11-1; cdr3_length: 16; j_call: TRBJ2-3; cdr3_aa: CASSSPSGGAVDTQYF
v_call: TRBV3-1/TRBV3-2; cdr3_length: 15; j_call: TRBJ2-5; cdr3_aa: CASSQEGPQLGTQYF
v_call: TRBV5-1; cdr3_length: 16; j_call: TRBJ2-3; cdr3_aa: CASSPTSGGPTDTQYF
v_call: TRBV27; cdr3_length: 14; j_call: TRBJ1-5; cdr3_aa: CASSLSRGDQPQHF
v_call: TRBV19; cdr3_length: 14; j_call: TRBJ2-2; cdr3_aa: CASKSQGGTGELFF
v_call: TRBV2; cdr3_length: 15; j_call: TRBJ2-1; cdr3_aa: CASSPDRVSYNEQFF
v_call: TRBV6-1; cdr3_length: 16; j_call: TRBJ1-2; cdr3_aa: CASSEALGGQSYGYTF
v_call: TRBV27; cdr3_length: 15; j_call: TRBJ1-4; cdr3_aa: CASSYRVGTNEKLFF
v_call: TRBV9; cdr3_length: 17; j_call: TRBJ2-3; cdr3_aa: CASSLGLGGGSTDTQYF
v_call: TRBV30; cdr3_length: 13; j_call: TRBJ1-1; cdr3_aa: CAWRGRVSTEAFF
v_call: TRBV30; cdr3_length: 16; j_call: TRBJ2-3; cdr3_aa: CAWGSGLAGNLDTQYF
v_call: TRBV3-1/TRBV3-2; cdr3_length: 20; j_call: TRBJ2-6; cdr3_aa: CASSQAFARGQTSGANVLTF
v_call: TRBV5-4; cdr3_length: 15; j_call: TRBJ1-1; cdr3_aa: CASSFEGPMNTEAFF
v_call: TRBV28; cdr3_length: 18; j_call: TRBJ1-2; cdr3_aa: CASSLISGQGVGSYGYTF
v_call: TRBV4-1; cdr3_length: 15; j_call: TRBJ2-6; cdr3_aa: CASKQGHSGANVLTF
v_call: TRBV30; cdr3_length: 16; j_call: TRBJ1-6; cdr3_aa: CAWSGDSPSGNSPLHF
v_call: TRBV7-9; cdr3_length: 13; j_call: TRBJ2-7; cdr3_aa: CASSLGAEYEQYF
v_call: TRBV13; cdr3_length: 16; j_call: TRBJ1-6; cdr3_aa: CASTSTGSSYNSPLHF
v_call: TRBV28; cdr3_length: 15; j_call: TRBJ2-1; cdr3_aa: CASSITSGGINEQFF
v_call: TRBV21-1; cdr3_length: 16; j_call: TRBJ2-3; cdr3_aa: CASSKPEDSSTDTQYF
v_call: TRBV5-1; cdr3_length: 13; j_call: TRBJ1-1; cdr3_aa: CASSFSMTAEAFF
v_call: TRBV4-2; cdr3_length: 15; j_call: TRBJ1-4; cdr3_aa: CASSQEQGVTEKLFF
v_call: TRBV30; cdr3_length: 13; j_call: TRBJ1-2; cdr3_aa: CAWSGQDGYGYTF
v_call: TRBV6-5; cdr3_length: 14; j_call: TRBJ1-6; cdr3_aa: CASARTGNNSPLHF
v_call: TRBV30; cdr3_length: 13; j_call: TRBJ1-1; cdr3_aa: CAWSPQVRTEAFF
v_call: TRBV5-1; cdr3_length: 15; j_call: TRBJ1-2; cdr3_aa: CASSLDLGAGGGYTF
v_call: TRBV7-9; cdr3_length: 16; j_call: TRBJ1-2; cdr3_aa: CASSLAQRDRGDGYTF
v_call: TRBV6-5; cdr3_length: 13; j_call: TRBJ2-7; cdr3_aa: CASRVQGSYEQYF
v_call: TRBV6-5; cdr3_length: 15; j_call: TRBJ2-5; cdr3_aa: CASSYSQGHQETQYF
v_call: TRBV5-4; cdr3_length: 15; j_call: TRBJ2-1; cdr3_aa: CASSLDRGLRNEQFF
v_call: TRBV5-8; cdr3_length: 12; j_call: TRBJ2-1; cdr3_aa: CASSFSGNEQFF
v_call: TRBV7-3; cdr3_length: 13; j_call: TRBJ1-2; cdr3_aa: CASSPGAGYGYTF
v_call: TRBV4-1; cdr3_length: 13; j_call: TRBJ1-1; cdr3_aa: CASSQTGMTEAFF
v_call: TRBV6-5; cdr3_length: 15; j_call: TRBJ2-7; cdr3_aa: CASSSGLATGYEQYF
v_call: TRBV5-1; cdr3_length: 14; j_call: TRBJ1-1; cdr3_aa: CASSQISGSPEAFF
v_call: TRBV21-1; cdr3_length: 14; j_call: TRBJ1-1; cdr3_aa: CASSGSREDTEAFF
v_call: TRBV19; cdr3_length: 14; j_call: TRBJ1-6; cdr3_aa: CASSRLMAGEVLHF
v_call: TRBV7-5; cdr3_length: 17; j_call: TRBJ1-5; cdr3_aa: CARSLSRPGDSNQPQHF
v_call: TRBV10-1; cdr3_length: 15; j_call: TRBJ2-2; cdr3_aa: CASSDPGQGTGELFF
v_call: TRBV5-4; cdr3_length: 19; j_call: TRBJ2-5; cdr3_aa: CASSYWGPDTLISGETQYF
v_call: TRBV30; cdr3_length: 15; j_call: TRBJ2-1; cdr3_aa: CAWSSGTSGLNEQFF
v_call: TRBV2; cdr3_length: 12; j_call: TRBJ2-2; cdr3_aa: CATAGIVGELFF
v_call: TRBV9; cdr3_length: 16; j_call: TRBJ2-7; cdr3_aa: CASSVAGVAGGYEQYF
v_call: TRBV5-1; cdr3_length: 15; j_call: TRBJ2-1; cdr3_aa: CASSWEGSSYNEQFF
v_call: TRBV28; cdr3_length: 14; j_call: TRBJ1-1; cdr3_aa: CASSLLRDRGEAFF
v_call: TRBV18; cdr3_length: 16; j_call: TRBJ1-1; cdr3_aa: CASSIAGPGGSTEAFF
v_call: TRBV5-1; cdr3_length: 16; j_call: TRBJ1-2; cdr3_aa: CASRQTGSAYSYGYTF
v_call: TRBV2; cdr3_length: 17; j_call: TRBJ2-3; cdr3_aa: CASSLFGTPKVADTQYF
v_call: TRBV7-9; cdr3_length: 13; j_call: TRBJ1-4; cdr3_aa: CASSPLSNEKLFF
v_call: TRBV6-5; cdr3_length: 16; j_call: TRBJ2-3; cdr3_aa: CASSYGGLGVPDTQYF
v_call: TRBV2; cdr3_length: 15; j_call: TRBJ1-3; cdr3_aa: CASSEHLESGNTIYF